Below are 6 T cell receptor beta chains sequenced from a single sample in a study of blood T cell repertoires in COVID-19. Sequencing used immunoSEQ multiplex PCR; TCRdb keeps in-frame clones, though not all of them. The top ten clones hold about 4.5% of a sample with approximately 200,000 clones, roughly 90% of them seen once. Sequencing input: PBMCs or T cells enriched from blood (not recorded which). The receptors were gathered from a woman aged 25 to 45 who had been exposed to COVID-19.

The CDR3 nucleotides are TGCGCCAGCAGACAACAGGGCAATGAGCAGTTCTTC. Amino acid sequence: CASRQQGNEQFF. The chain carries TRBV5-1 and TRBJ2-1; TRBD1 is a possible D gene (6 bases). The length of the CDR3 is 12 residues. Trimming shortened V by 5 bases and J by 6 bases, and 9 bases separated the two germline ends. Germline V gives CDR1 SGHRS, CDR2 YFSETQ. Drawing the rest from reference TRBV5-1 and TRBJ2-1, the complete variable domain is KAGVTQTPRYLIKTRGQQVTLSCSPISGHRSVSWYQQTPGQGLQFLFEYFSETQRNKGNFPGRFSGRQFSNSRSEMNVSTLELGDSALYLCASRQQGNEQFFGPGTRLTVL.

This chain connects TRBV19 to TRBJ1-5; 10 bases map to TRBD1. With 7 bases clipped from V and 3 bases from J, the junction kept 9 bases outside the gene matches. CDR3 length equals 16 residues. In germline, CDR1 is LNHDA, CDR2 SQIVND (reference sequence). CDR3 amino acids: CASIETGGSPNQPQHF. CDR3 in DNA: TGTGCCAGTATAGAGACAGGGGGCAGCCCCAATCAGCCCCAGCATTTT.

The rearrangement joins TRBV19 to TRBJ2-1; 10 bases align to TRBD1. CDR1 and CDR2 from the germline V gene are LNHDA and SQIVND (reference sequence). The CDR3 length is 14 residues. Trimming at V came to 5 bases and at J to 9 bases, leaving 7 bases not matched to a gene. The CDR3 spells CASSPGQGIGEQFF. CDR3 DNA sequence: TGTGCCAGTAGTCCGGGACAGGGGATCGGTGAGCAGTTCTTC.

A single count supports this clone. The chain combines TRBV3-1 (or the pseudogene TRBV3-2) with TRBJ2-3; TRBD1 agrees at 8 bases. The V segment lost 0 bases and the J segment 4 bases; nucleotides outside the gene matches: 6. Germline V gives CDR1 LGHDT, CDR2 YNNKEL (reference sequence). The length of the CDR3 is 16 residues. The CDR3 DNA is TGTGCCAGCAGCCAAGACGGCGCGACAGGGGCAGATACGCAGTATTTT. It specifies CASSQDGATGADTQYF.

The table lists this clone with a count of one. This sequence joins TRBV7-9 and TRBJ1-4; TRBD1 matches 7 bases. This CDR3 is built from 15 residues. V shed 2 bases, J shed 6 bases, and the junction held 6 bases outside the gene matches. Germline CDR1 SEHNR, CDR2 FQNEAQ (reference sequence). The CDR3 protein is CASSLMQGEYEKLFF. DNA of the CDR3: TGTGCCAGCAGCTTAATGCAGGGGGAGTATGAAAAACTGTTTTTT.

This sequence joins TRBV6-1 and TRBJ1-4, with 12 bases identical to TRBD1. CDR3 length: 17 amino acids. V shed 4 bases and J 5 bases; nucleotides not matched to a gene: 8. Germline CDR1 is MNHNS and CDR2 is SASEGT. This chain's CDR3 is CASSAGTGGEMNEKLFF. CDR3 DNA sequence: TGTGCCAGCAGTGCCGGGACAGGGGGCGAGATGAATGAAAAACTGTTTTTT.